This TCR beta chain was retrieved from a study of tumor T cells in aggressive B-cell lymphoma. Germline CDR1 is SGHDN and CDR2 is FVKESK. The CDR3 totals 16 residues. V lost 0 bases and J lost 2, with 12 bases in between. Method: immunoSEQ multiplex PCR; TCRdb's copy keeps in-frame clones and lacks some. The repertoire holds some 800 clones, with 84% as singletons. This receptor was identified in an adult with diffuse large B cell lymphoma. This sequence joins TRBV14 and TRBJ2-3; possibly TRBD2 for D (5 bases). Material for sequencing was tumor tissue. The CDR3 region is CASSQDFGGLTDTQYF. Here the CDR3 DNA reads TGTGCCAGCAGCCAAGATTTTGGCGGACTCACAGATACGCAGTATTTT. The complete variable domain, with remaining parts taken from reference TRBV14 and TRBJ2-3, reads EAGVTQFPSHSVIEKGQTVTLRCDPISGHDNLYWYRRVMGKEIKFLLHFVKESKQDESGMPNNRFLAERTGGTYSTLKVQPAELEDSGVYFCASSQDFGGLTDTQYFGPGTRLTVL.